Detailed here is one TCR beta chain. Germline V gene data show CDR1 as LNHDA and CDR2 as SQIVND (reference sequence). The CDR3 runs 13 residues. Trimming removed 3 bases from V and 4 bases from J, with 10 bases in between. The source of the sample is a study of blood T cell repertoires in COVID-19. Across the study: Acute and convalescent COVID-19 samples came from the United States, Italy and Spain.

Repertoires were generated with immunoSEQ multiplex PCR, while TCRdb's copy carries only in-frame clones and drops some. The sample lists 220,000 or so clones, 82% occurring once. This chain uses TRBV19 with TRBJ2-7, with a weak D call TRBD2 (6 bases). The sequenced sample was peripheral blood. This receptor was obtained from a woman of 80 years or more with acute or convalescent COVID-19. Here the CDR3 reads CASSIGTDYEQYF. CDR3 nucleotide sequence: TGTGCCAGTAGTATTGGGACTGATTACGAGCAGTACTTC.